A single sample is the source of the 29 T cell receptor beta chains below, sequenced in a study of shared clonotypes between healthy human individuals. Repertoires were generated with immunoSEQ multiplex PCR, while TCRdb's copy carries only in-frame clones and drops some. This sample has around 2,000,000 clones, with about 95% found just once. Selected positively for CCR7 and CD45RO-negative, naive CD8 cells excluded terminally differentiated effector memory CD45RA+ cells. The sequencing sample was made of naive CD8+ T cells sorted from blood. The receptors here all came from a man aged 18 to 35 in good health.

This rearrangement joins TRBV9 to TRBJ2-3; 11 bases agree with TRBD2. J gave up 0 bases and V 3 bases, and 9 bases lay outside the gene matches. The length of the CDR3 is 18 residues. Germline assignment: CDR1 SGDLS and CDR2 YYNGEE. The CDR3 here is CASSEDSGLAVSTDTQYF. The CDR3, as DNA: TGTGCCAGCAGCGAGGATTCGGGACTAGCGGTTAGCACAGATACGCAGTATTTT.

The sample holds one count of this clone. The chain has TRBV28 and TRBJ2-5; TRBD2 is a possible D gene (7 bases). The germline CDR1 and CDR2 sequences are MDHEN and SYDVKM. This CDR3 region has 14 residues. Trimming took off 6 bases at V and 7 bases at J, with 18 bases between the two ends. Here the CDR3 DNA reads TGTGCCAGCAGCCTGACGGGGGGCGGCGGGACCCAGTACTTC. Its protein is CASSLTGGGGTQYF.

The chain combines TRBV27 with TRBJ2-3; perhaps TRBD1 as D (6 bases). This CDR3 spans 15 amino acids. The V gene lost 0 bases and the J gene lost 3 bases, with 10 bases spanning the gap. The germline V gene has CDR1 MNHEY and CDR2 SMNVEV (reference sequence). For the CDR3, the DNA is TGTGCCAGCAGTTTATCACGGCAGGGGACAGATACGCAGTATTTT. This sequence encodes CASSLSRQGTDTQYF.

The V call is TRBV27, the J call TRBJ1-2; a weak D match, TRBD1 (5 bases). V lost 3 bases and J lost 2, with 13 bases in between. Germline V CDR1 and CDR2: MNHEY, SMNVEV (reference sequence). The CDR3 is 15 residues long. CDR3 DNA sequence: TGTGCCAGCAGTTTGACCGTTGGGGCCAACTATGGCTACACCTTC. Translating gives CASSLTVGANYGYTF.

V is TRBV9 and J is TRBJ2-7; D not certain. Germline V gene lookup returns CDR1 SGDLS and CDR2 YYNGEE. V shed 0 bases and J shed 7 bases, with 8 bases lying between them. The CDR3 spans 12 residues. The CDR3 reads CASSVDTGEQYF. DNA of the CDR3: TGTGCCAGCAGCGTAGACACGGGTGAGCAGTACTTC.

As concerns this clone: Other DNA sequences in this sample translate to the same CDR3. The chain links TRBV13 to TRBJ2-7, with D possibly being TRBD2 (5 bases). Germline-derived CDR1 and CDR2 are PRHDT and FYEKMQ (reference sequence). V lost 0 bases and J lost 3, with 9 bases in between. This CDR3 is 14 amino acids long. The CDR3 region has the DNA TGTGCCAGCAGCTTAGGCCGAGGGAGCTACGAGCAGTACTTC. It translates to CASSLGRGSYEQYF.

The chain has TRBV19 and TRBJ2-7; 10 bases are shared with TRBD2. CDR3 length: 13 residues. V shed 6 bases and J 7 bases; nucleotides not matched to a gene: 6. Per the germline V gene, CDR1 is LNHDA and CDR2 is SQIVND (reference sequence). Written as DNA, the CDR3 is TGTGCCAGTAGCCTAGCGGGAGCCTCTGAGCAGTACTTC. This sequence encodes CASSLAGASEQYF. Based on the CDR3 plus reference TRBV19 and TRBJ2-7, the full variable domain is DGGITQSPKYLFRKEGQNVTLSCEQNLNHDAMYWYRQDPGQGLRLIYYSQIVNDFQKGDIAEGYSVSREKKESFPLTVTSAQKNPTAFYLCASSLAGASEQYFGPGTRLTVT.

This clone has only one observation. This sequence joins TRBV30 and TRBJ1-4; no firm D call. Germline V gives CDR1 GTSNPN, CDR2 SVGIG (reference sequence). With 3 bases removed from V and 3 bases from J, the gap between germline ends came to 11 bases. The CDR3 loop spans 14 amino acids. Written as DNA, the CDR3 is TGTGCCTGGAGCATGGAGGAGCCTAATGAAAAACTGTTTTTT. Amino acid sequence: CAWSMEEPNEKLFF.

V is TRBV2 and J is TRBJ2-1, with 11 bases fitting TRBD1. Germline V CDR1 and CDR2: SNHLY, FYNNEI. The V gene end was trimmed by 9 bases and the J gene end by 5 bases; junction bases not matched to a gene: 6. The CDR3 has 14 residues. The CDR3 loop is CARWDRGSDNEQFF. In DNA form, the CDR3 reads TGTGCCAGATGGGACAGGGGGTCCGACAATGAGCAGTTCTTC.

CDR3 protein: CASSGMSTDTQYF. The CDR3 nucleotides read TGCGCCAGCAGCGGAATGAGCACAGATACGCAGTATTTT. The V gene is TRBV5-1, the J gene TRBJ2-3; D unresolved. Trimming took 4 bases from V and 0 from J, leaving 6 bases between them. CDR3 length equals 13 residues. Germline V gene data show CDR1 as SGHRS and CDR2 as YFSETQ.

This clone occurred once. CDR3 sequence reads: CASSPPGHSYNEQFF. CDR3 nucleotide sequence: TGTGCCAGCAGTCCTCCGGGACACTCCTACAATGAGCAGTTCTTC. The chain links TRBV27 to TRBJ2-1, with D maybe TRBD1 (6 bases). Germline CDR1 reads MNHEY; CDR2 reads SMNVEV (reference sequence). This CDR3 has 15 amino acids. Trimming took off 5 bases at V and 0 bases at J, with 11 bases between the two ends.

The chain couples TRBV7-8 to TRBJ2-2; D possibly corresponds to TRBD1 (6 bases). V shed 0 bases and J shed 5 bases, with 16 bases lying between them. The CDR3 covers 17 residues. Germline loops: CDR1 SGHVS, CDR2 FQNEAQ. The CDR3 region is CASSLASGTIMTGELFF. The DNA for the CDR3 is TGTGCCAGCAGCTTAGCTTCCGGGACAATCATGACCGGGGAGCTGTTTTTT.

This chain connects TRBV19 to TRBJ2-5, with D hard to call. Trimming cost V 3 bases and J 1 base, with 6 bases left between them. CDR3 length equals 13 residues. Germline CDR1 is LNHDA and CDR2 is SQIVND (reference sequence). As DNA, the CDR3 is TGTGCCAGTAGTATGCGGTTCCAAGAGACCCAGTACTTC. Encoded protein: CASSMRFQETQYF.

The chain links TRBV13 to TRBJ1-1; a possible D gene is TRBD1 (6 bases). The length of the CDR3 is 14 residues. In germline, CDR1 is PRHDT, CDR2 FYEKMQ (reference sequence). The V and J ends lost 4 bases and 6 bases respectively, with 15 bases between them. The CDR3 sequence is CASSWGPGDAEAFF. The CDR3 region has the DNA TGTGCCAGCAGCTGGGGTCCAGGGGATGCTGAAGCTTTCTTT.

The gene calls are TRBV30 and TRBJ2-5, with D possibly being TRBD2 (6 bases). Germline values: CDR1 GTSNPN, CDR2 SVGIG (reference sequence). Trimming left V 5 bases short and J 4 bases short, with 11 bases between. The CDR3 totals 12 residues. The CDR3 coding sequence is TGTGCCTGGGGGGGGAGTCTAGAGACCCAGTACTTC. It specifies CAWGGSLETQYF.

DNA of the CDR3: TGCGCCAGCAGCTTGGCGGTCACCGGGCTAGCGGGAGGCTCCTACGAGCAGTACTTC. Translating gives CASSLAVTGLAGGSYEQYF. V gene TRBV5-1 combines with J gene TRBJ2-7; 11 positions agree with TRBD2. The CDR3 is made up of 19 amino acids. V lost 0 bases to trimming and J lost 0 bases; unmatched junction nucleotides: 11. Germline loops: CDR1 SGHRS, CDR2 YFSETQ.

CDR3 amino acids: CAWGLGNEQFF. Here the CDR3 DNA reads TGTGCCTGGGGTCTAGGGAATGAGCAGTTCTTC. The chain couples TRBV30 to TRBJ2-1; D is uncertain. Looked up from germline, CDR1 is GTSNPN and CDR2 is SVGIG (reference sequence). Trimming cost V 5 bases and J 7 bases, with 9 bases left between them. This CDR3 comprises 11 residues.

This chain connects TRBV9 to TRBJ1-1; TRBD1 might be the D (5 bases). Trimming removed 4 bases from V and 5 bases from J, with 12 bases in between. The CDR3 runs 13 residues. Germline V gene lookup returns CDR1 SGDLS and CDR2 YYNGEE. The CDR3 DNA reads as TGTGCCAGCAGCCAAGCCGGGGGGACTGAAGCTTTCTTT. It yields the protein CASSQAGGTEAFF.

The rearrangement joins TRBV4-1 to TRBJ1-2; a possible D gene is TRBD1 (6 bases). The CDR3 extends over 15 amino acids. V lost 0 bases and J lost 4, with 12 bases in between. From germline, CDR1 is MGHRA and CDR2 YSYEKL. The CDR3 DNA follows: TGCGCCAGCAGCCAAGAGGACAGTTACCTCTATGGCTACACCTTC. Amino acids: CASSQEDSYLYGYTF.

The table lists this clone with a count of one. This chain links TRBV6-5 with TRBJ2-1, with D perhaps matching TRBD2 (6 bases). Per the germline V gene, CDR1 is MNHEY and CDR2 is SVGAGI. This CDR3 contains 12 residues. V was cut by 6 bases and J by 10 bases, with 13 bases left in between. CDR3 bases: TGTGCCAGCAGGCCGCAGGAGGGCGAGCAGTTCTTC. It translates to CASRPQEGEQFF.

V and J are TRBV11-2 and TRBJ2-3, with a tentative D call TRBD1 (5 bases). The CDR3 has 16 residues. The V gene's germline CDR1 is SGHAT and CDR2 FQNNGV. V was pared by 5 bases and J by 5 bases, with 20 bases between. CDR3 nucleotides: TGTGCCAGCAGCCCAGCTGGGCCAGGGTGGGGAGATACGCAGTATTTT. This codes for CASSPAGPGWGDTQYF. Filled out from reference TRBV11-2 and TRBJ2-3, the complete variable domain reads EAGVAQSPRYKIIEKRQSVAFWCNPISGHATLYWYQQILGQGPKLLIQFQNNGVVDDSQLPKDRFSAERLKGVDSTLKIQPAKLEDSAVYLCASSPAGPGWGDTQYFGPGTRLTVL.

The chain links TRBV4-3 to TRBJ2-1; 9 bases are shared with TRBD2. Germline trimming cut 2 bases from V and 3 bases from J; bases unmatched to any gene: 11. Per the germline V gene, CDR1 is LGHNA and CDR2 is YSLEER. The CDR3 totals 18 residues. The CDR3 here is CASSQRLADRRDYNEQFF. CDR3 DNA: TGCGCCAGCAGCCAACGACTAGCGGACAGGCGGGACTACAATGAGCAGTTCTTC.

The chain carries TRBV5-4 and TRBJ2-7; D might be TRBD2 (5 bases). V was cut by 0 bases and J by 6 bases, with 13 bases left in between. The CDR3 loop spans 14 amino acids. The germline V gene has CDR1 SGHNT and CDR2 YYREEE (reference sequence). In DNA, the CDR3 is TGTGCCAGCAGCTTGGCGTGGGGAGCCTCCGAGCAGTACTTC. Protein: CASSLAWGASEQYF.

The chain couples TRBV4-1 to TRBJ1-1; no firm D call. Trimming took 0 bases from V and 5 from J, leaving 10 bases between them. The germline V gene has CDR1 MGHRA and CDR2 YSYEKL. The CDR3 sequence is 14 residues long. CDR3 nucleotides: TGCGCCAGCAGCCAAGACTCCCGGAGGACTGAAGCTTTCTTT. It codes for CASSQDSRRTEAFF.

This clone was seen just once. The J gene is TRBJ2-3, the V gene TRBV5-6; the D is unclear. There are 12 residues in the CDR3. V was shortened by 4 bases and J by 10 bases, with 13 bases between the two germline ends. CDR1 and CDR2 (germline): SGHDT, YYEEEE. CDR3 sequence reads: CASSPGPSAQYF. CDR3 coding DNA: TGTGCCAGCAGCCCCGGCCCCTCCGCGCAGTATTTT. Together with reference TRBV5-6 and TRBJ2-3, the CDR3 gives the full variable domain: DAGVTQSPTHLIKTRGQQVTLRCSPKSGHDTVSWYQQALGQGPQFIFQYYEEEERQRGNFPDRFSGHQFPNYSSELNVNALLLGDSALYLCASSPGPSAQYFGPGTRLTVL.

The CDR3 spells CAWSQDPSYEQYF. For the CDR3, the DNA is TGTGCCTGGAGCCAGGACCCGTCCTACGAGCAGTACTTC. The V call is TRBV30, the J call TRBJ2-7, with unresolved D. CDR3 length: 13 residues. V lost 3 bases to trimming and J lost 1 base, with 10 bases between them. The germline gives CDR1 GTSNPN, CDR2 SVGIG (reference sequence).

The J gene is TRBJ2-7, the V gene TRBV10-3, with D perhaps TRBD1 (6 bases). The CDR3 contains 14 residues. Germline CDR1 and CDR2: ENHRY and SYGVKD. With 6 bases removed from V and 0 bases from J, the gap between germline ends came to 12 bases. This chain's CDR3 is CAISLQGSSYEQYF. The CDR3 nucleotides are TGTGCCATCAGCCTCCAGGGGAGCTCCTACGAGCAGTACTTC.

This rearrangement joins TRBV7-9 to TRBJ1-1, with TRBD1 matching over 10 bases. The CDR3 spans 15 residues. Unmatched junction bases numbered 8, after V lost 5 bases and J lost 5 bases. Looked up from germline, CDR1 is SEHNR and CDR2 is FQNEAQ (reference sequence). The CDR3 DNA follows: TGTGCCAGCAGCGTTTCCGGGACAGGGGAAACTGAAGCTTTCTTT. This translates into CASSVSGTGETEAFF. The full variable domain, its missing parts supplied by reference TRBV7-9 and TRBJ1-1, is DTGVSQNPRHKITKRGQNVTFRCDPISEHNRLYWYRQTLGQGPEFLTYFQNEAQLEKSRLLSDRFSAERPKGSFSTLEIQRTEQGDSAMYLCASSVSGTGETEAFFGQGTRLTVV.

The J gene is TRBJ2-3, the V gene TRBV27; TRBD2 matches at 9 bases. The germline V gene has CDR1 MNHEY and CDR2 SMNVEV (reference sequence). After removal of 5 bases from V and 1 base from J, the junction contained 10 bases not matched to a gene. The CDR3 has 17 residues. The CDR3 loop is CASSTRLLAGGTDTQYF. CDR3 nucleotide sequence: TGTGCCAGCAGTACCCGATTATTAGCGGGGGGCACAGATACGCAGTATTTT.